This entry lists 22 T cell receptor beta chains sequenced from one sample in a study of spatial heterogeneity in lung cancer. Regarding the study as a whole: Tracking of tumor mutation counts was seen in expanded intratumoral alpha and beta TCR counts.

Time point of the sample: sample taken at primary tumor resection. These receptors lack a known antigen. TCRdb ran MiXCR on the 5' RACE reads and lists one entry per CDR3 protein. The sample includes 9,500 to 11,000 distinct CDR3 sequences, more than 4% seen only once; the top ten take 9.5% to 15%. The source material was lung tumor tissue, sampled at surgery. These receptors came from a male donor with early-stage non-small cell lung cancer.

The sample holds many counts of this clonotype. This beta chain appears as a stray read in a library generated for alpha chains; its size is not informative. This sequence joins TRBV5-1 and TRBJ2-1; possibly TRBD2 for D (5 bases). The V end was cut by 0 bases, the J end by 0 bases, with 7 bases between. CDR1 is SGHRS and CDR2 is YFSETQ in the germline V gene. The CDR3 length is 15 residues. CDR3 loop: CASSLAGYSYNEQFF. Written as DNA, the CDR3 is TGCGCCAGCAGCTTGGCGGGGTACTCCTACAATGAGCAGTTCTTC.

This clonotype was detected ten times or more. For a library built for alpha chains, this beta chain is a stray read; little rests on its size. The V and J genes are TRBV12-3 or TRBV12-4 and TRBJ2-2; perhaps D is TRBD1 or TRBD2 (5 bases each). The CDR3 is 12 amino acids. Between the trimmed V and J ends, which lost 6 bases and 6 bases, there was a span of 8 bases. The CDR3 spells CASSWDAGELFF. The CDR3 nucleotides read TGTGCCAGCAGCTGGGACGCCGGGGAGCTGTTTTTT.

By share of the sample, this clonotype is medium-sized. Since the library was made to target alpha chains, this beta chain is a stray read and its abundance is not meaningful. The V and J genes are TRBV6-1 and TRBJ1-2; D remains unclear. The CDR3 spans 14 residues. Per germline, CDR1 MNHNS and CDR2 SASEGT. Between the trimmed V and J ends, which lost 0 bases and 6 bases, there was a span of 11 bases. CDR3 in amino acids: CASSEAFGLNGYTF. The CDR3 bases are TGTGCCAGCAGTGAAGCATTCGGTCTCAATGGCTACACCTTC.

This clonotype was observed at least ten times. This beta chain is off target for a library built for alpha chains, so its abundance means little. This chain joins TRBV5-1 and TRBJ2-1; a weak D match, TRBD1 (5 bases). The CDR3 runs 14 residues. The germline V and J ends were trimmed by 5 bases and 2 bases, with 11 bases remaining between them. Germline CDR1 and CDR2: SGHRS and YFSETQ. The CDR3, as DNA: TGCGCCAGCAGTACCGGACACGCCTACAATGAGCAGTTCTTC. Its translation: CASSTGHAYNEQFF.

This clonotype was recorded at least ten times. Because the library targeted alpha chains, this beta chain is an off-target read whose size means little. V gene TRBV5-1 combines with J gene TRBJ2-5; the D gene is possibly TRBD1 (5 bases). Per the germline V gene, CDR1 is SGHRS and CDR2 is YFSETQ. V lost 3 bases, J lost 0 bases, and 9 bases lay in between. This CDR3 comprises 14 residues. The CDR3 sequence is CASSSTAYQETQYF. DNA for the CDR3: TGCGCCAGCAGCTCGACAGCGTACCAAGAGACCCAGTACTTC.

This clonotype was detected ten times or more. Since the library was made to target alpha chains, this beta chain is a stray read and its abundance is not meaningful. V is TRBV2 and J is TRBJ2-3; 9 bases map to TRBD1. Trimming cost V 9 bases and J 4 bases; bases outside gene matches: 8. The germline CDR1 and CDR2 sequences are SNHLY and FYNNEI. The CDR3 is made up of 14 amino acids. The CDR3 DNA is TGTGCCAGTAACCGGGACAGGGACGCAGATACGCAGTATTTT. Translation gives CASNRDRDADTQYF.

This clonotype was seen repeatedly, ten times or more. A library prepared for alpha chains yielded this beta chain as an off-target read; its size is of little meaning. The chain joins TRBV12-3 or TRBV12-4 to TRBJ1-2, with D possibly matching TRBD1 (6 bases). Trimming removed 6 bases at V and 8 bases at J, with 16 bases between. CDR3 size: 13 residues. Written as DNA, the CDR3 is TGTGCCAGCAGGGACAGACAGAAAGGAGGCTACACCTTC. It specifies CASRDRQKGGYTF.

By its share, this clonotype is medium-sized. In a library made to pick up alpha chains, this beta chain is a stray read with a size that means little. The chain links TRBV18 to TRBJ1-1; unclear D gene. The CDR3 runs 14 residues. Between the trimmed V and J ends, which lost 1 base and 1 base, there was a span of 7 bases. The V gene's germline CDR1 is KGHSH and CDR2 LQKENI. The CDR3, as DNA: TGTGCCAGCTCACCACTGACACAGAACACTGAAGCTTTCTTT. Protein sequence: CASSPLTQNTEAFF. Filled out from reference TRBV18 and TRBJ1-1, the complete variable domain reads NAGVMQNPRHLVRRRGQEARLRCSPMKGHSHVYWYRQLPEEGLKFMVYLQKENIIDESGMPKERFSAEFPKEGPSILRIQQVVRGDSAAYFCASSPLTQNTEAFFGQGTRLTVV.

Many counts were recorded for this clonotype. This beta chain slipped into a library made for alpha chains as a stray read, so its size is not meaningful. The chain has TRBV7-3 and TRBJ2-3; possible D gene TRBD1, 6 bases. Germline V gives CDR1 SGHTA, CDR2 FQGTGA. V lost 2 bases and J lost 0, with 12 bases in between. The CDR3 has 16 amino acids. This chain's CDR3 is CASSLQGSRSTDTQYF. For the CDR3, the DNA is TGTGCCAGCAGCTTACAGGGGAGCCGGAGCACAGATACGCAGTATTTT.

The sample holds many counts of this clonotype. A library prepared for alpha chains yielded this beta chain as an off-target read; its size is of little meaning. V usage is TRBV6-5 and J usage is TRBJ1-1; 7 nucleotides line up with TRBD1. This CDR3 contains 14 residues. Germline V gene lookup returns CDR1 MNHEY and CDR2 SVGAGI. The trim removed 4 bases at V and 5 bases at J, leaving 7 bases unmatched. The CDR3 nucleotides are TGTGCCAGCAGTTTGGTCCCAGGGGGAACTGAAGCTTTCTTT. The encoded protein is CASSLVPGGTEAFF.

This clonotype was seen many times. This beta chain is a stray read from a library made for alpha chains; its abundance is not meaningful. The CDR3 bases are TGTGCCATCAGGGGGGACAGGGGTGGAGAAAAACTGTTTTTT. Translated: CAIRGDRGGEKLFF. The chain carries TRBV10-3 and TRBJ1-4, with TRBD1 matching 10 bases. Losses at the gene ends were 6 bases for V and 8 bases for J; bases not matched to a gene: 6. The CDR3 length is 14 residues. The germline V gene encodes CDR1 ENHRY and CDR2 SYGVKD.

Notes on this clonotype: This beta chain turned up in a library designed for alpha chains; as an off-target read, its abundance says little. J is TRBJ2-7 and V is TRBV20-1; TRBD1 aligns across 8 bases. Trimming took 7 bases from V and 5 from J; bases not matched to a gene: 16. Germline V gene sequence: CDR1 DFQATT, CDR2 SNEGSKA (reference sequence). The CDR3 consists of 15 residues. For the CDR3, the DNA is TGCAGTGGAGTGGACAGGGCATCCCAATCCGACGAGCAGTACTTC. This codes for CSGVDRASQSDEQYF.

This clonotype was recorded at least ten times. Being off target in a library aimed at alpha chains, this beta chain has a size of little meaning. The chain is built from TRBV20-1 and TRBJ2-1; 11 bases are a match to TRBD2. J gave up 15 bases and V 4 bases, and 8 bases lay outside the gene matches. The germline V gene has CDR1 DFQATT and CDR2 SNEGSKA (reference sequence). This CDR3 is 12 amino acids long. DNA of the CDR3: TGCAGTGCTACACTAGCGGGGGTGGCGAGGTTCTTC. Protein: CSATLAGVARFF.

This clonotype was observed many times. As an off-target read in a library built for alpha chains, this beta chain has a frequency of little significance. The V call is TRBV7-6, the J call TRBJ1-1; tentatively, D is TRBD1 (6 bases). Germline-derived CDR1 and CDR2 are SGHVS and FNYEAQ. There are 13 residues in the CDR3. The V end lost 1 base, the J end lost 11 bases, and 14 bases lay between the germline ends. The CDR3: CASSLVQGNWAFF. CDR3 DNA: TGTGCCAGCAGCTTAGTCCAGGGGAATTGGGCTTTCTTT.

This clonotype came up many times. With the library built for alpha chains, this beta chain is off target and its frequency is not meaningful. V usage is TRBV19 and J usage is TRBJ2-5, with 14 positions matching TRBD2. The germline V gene encodes CDR1 LNHDA and CDR2 SQIVND (reference sequence). Losses at the gene ends were 6 bases for V and 4 bases for J; bases not matched to a gene: 4. The CDR3 runs 15 residues. CDR3 residues: CASSRGLAGGETQYF. The DNA for the CDR3 is TGTGCCAGTAGCAGAGGACTAGCGGGAGGAGAGACCCAGTACTTC. The full variable domain, completed using reference TRBV19 and TRBJ2-5, is DGGITQSPKYLFRKEGQNVTLSCEQNLNHDAMYWYRQDPGQGLRLIYYSQIVNDFQKGDIAEGYSVSREKKESFPLTVTSAQKNPTAFYLCASSRGLAGGETQYFGPGTRLLVL.

This clonotype showed up many times. Found in a library prepared for alpha chains, this beta chain is an off-target read, and its abundance has little meaning. The V gene is TRBV3-1, the J gene TRBJ2-1; the D is unclear. Germline loops: CDR1 LGHDT, CDR2 YNNKEL (reference sequence). The CDR3 length is 13 residues. V lost 4 bases to trimming and J lost 9 bases, with 13 bases between them. CDR3 residues: CASSPGATGEQFF. DNA for the CDR3: TGTGCCAGCAGCCCAGGCGCAACGGGTGAGCAGTTCTTC.

Ten or more counts support this clonotype. Because this beta chain is a stray read in a library intended to capture alpha chains, its abundance should not be given much weight. The chain is built from TRBV6-5 and TRBJ1-2; D remains unclear. This CDR3 region has 15 residues. Germline-derived CDR1 and CDR2 are MNHEY and SVGAGI. The V gene lost 6 bases and the J gene lost 0 bases, with 14 bases spanning the gap. The CDR3 here is CASSPDGLANYGYTF. The CDR3 DNA reads as TGTGCCAGCAGCCCCGACGGATTAGCTAACTATGGCTACACCTTC.

This clonotype was counted at least ten times. Little can be read into the size of this beta chain, an off-target read in a library designed for alpha chains. The J gene is TRBJ2-7, the V gene TRBV29-1, with 8 bases identical to TRBD2. The V and J ends lost 4 bases and 1 base, in that order; junction bases with no gene match: 3. This CDR3 is 13 amino acids long. Germline CDR1 and CDR2: SQVTM and ANQGSEA. The CDR3 nucleotides read TGCAGCGTTGTCGGCGGGAGGTCCTACGAGCAGTACTTC. This gives the protein CSVVGGRSYEQYF.

This clonotype was detected only a few times. Because this beta chain is a stray read in a library intended to capture alpha chains, its abundance should not be given much weight. This chain joins TRBV28 and TRBJ2-7; either TRBD1 or TRBD2 may fit D (5 bases each). V lost 5 bases and J lost 1, with 12 bases in between. Germline CDR1 reads MDHEN; CDR2 reads SYDVKM. The CDR3 spans 14 residues. The DNA for the CDR3 is TGTGCCAGCAGTCCGGGGACGTTTTCCTACGAGCAGTACTTC. This encodes CASSPGTFSYEQYF.

This clonotype showed up many times. This beta chain represents an off-target read in a library built for alpha chains; its size is of limited meaning. The chain uses TRBV4-1 and TRBJ2-1, with 10 bases fitting TRBD2. With 4 bases clipped from V and 4 bases from J, the junction kept 1 base outside the gene matches. Germline CDR1 and CDR2: MGHRA and YSYEKL. The CDR3 is 14 amino acids. CDR3 sequence: CASSPAGGYNEQFF. In DNA, the CDR3 is TGCGCCAGCAGCCCAGCGGGGGGGTACAATGAGCAGTTCTTC.

This clonotype was counted a few times. The size of this beta chain means little, since it is a stray read in a library made for alpha chains. V is TRBV7-2 and J is TRBJ1-2; no definite D call. Per the germline V gene, CDR1 is SGHTA and CDR2 is FQGNSA. There are 14 residues in the CDR3. With 3 bases removed from V and 2 bases from J, the gap between germline ends came to 10 bases. The CDR3 sequence is CASSFGRENYGYTF. The CDR3 nucleotides read TGTGCCAGCAGCTTTGGACGGGAAAACTATGGCTACACCTTC.

In this sample, this clonotype turned up many times. In a library made to pick up alpha chains, this beta chain is a stray read with a size that means little. The rearrangement links TRBV11-2 to TRBJ2-7; 7 nucleotides agree with TRBD1. The V gene's germline CDR1 is SGHAT and CDR2 FQNNGV. The CDR3 sequence is 14 residues long. The V segment lost 5 bases and the J segment 0 bases; nucleotides outside the gene matches: 4. CDR3 nucleotides: TGTGCCAGCAGCAAGGGACAGACCTCCTACGAGCAGTACTTC. This gives the protein CASSKGQTSYEQYF.